Listed below are T cell receptor beta chains from one sample, sequenced in a study of T-cell reconstitution after alpha-beta-depleted transplantation in children. TCRdb re-called the PCR reads with MiXCR, one entry per CDR3 protein. The table lists fewer than 550,000 distinct CDR3 sequences, about 10% of them singletons, with around 2% in the top ten. The input for sequencing was PBMCs, taken before TCRalphabeta/CD19-depleted stem cell transplant. Source of these receptors: a child aged 2-15 years with inherited bone marrow failure, due to receive a stem cell transplant. Each CDR3 is given with its conserved first and last residue. The order of the fields is V gene, J gene, CDR3 length, clone size, D gene, CDR3 DNA, CDR3 protein. The D gene is left open where the match is weak. Size is omitted from some rows. Given values are once, few, many or a class for expanded clones.

TRBV20-1,TRBJ2-1,15,many,-,TGCAGTGCTAGGGTACCTAGCAAAGTTGACAATGAGCAGTTCTTC,CSARVPSKVDNEQFF
TRBV11-2,TRBJ2-3,12,many,-,TGTGCCAGCAGCCTGCCACAGGGTGCGCAGTATTTT,CASSLPQGAQYF
TRBV5-1,TRBJ1-2,13,-,-,TGCGCCAGCAGCTTGTGGGCCGACTATGGCTACACCTTC,CASSLWADYGYTF
TRBV28,TRBJ1-5,12,many,-,TGTGCCAGCAGTTTATATACGGAGCCCCAGCATTTT,CASSLYTEPQHF
TRBV9,TRBJ2-3,15,many,TRBD2,TGTGCCAGCAGCCCAACCGGGACTAGCGCAGATACGCAGTATTTT,CASSPTGTSADTQYF
TRBV20-1,TRBJ2-5,12,few,TRBD2,TGCAGTCTTCGACTAGCAGACGAGACCCAGTACTTC,CSLRLADETQYF
TRBV20-1,TRBJ2-7,13,many,TRBD2,TGCAGTGCTCCCCGGACTAGTCTGTACGAGCAGTACTTC,CSAPRTSLYEQYF
TRBV10-3,TRBJ2-5,14,many,TRBD2,TGTGCCATCAAAGGTCGGACTAGCGGCGAGACCCAGTACTTC,CAIKGRTSGETQYF
TRBV4-2,TRBJ1-1,15,many,-,TGTGCCAGCAGCCAAGGAATGGGGCTGGGCCCTGAAGCTTTCTTT,CASSQGMGLGPEAFF
TRBV4-3,TRBJ2-2,15,many,-,TGCGCCAGCAGCCAAGAAATTGGGAACACCGGGGAGCTGTTTTTT,CASSQEIGNTGELFF
TRBV29-1,TRBJ2-5,13,few,-,TGCAGCGTTAGTTTCACCTCGGGGGAGACCCAGTACTTC,CSVSFTSGETQYF
TRBV7-2,TRBJ2-7,17,many,TRBD2,TGTGCCAGCAGCCAAGCGCCGGGACTAGAAATTTCCTACGAGCAGTACTTC,CASSQAPGLEISYEQYF
TRBV7-2,TRBJ1-6,14,-,-,TGTGCCAGCAGCTTCAGGGGCGATCGTTCACCCCTCAACTTT,CASSFRGDRSPLNF
TRBV6-1,TRBJ1-2,14,-,-,TGTGCCAGCAGTGAAGAGAGGTGGGGGCCTGGCTACACCTTC,CASSEERWGPGYTF
TRBV12-3/TRBV12-4,TRBJ2-7,12,few,-,TGTGCCAGCGGCCCTGGGGCGATCGAGCAGTACTTC,CASGPGAIEQYF
TRBV12-3/TRBV12-4,TRBJ1-2,14,-,-,TGTGCCAGCAGTCGGAGTGTAGCTAACTATGGCTACACCTTC,CASSRSVANYGYTF
TRBV5-1,TRBJ2-3,16,many,-,TGCGCCAGCAGCCCAGATGGCCGGTCTAGCACAGATACGCAGTATTTT,CASSPDGRSSTDTQYF
TRBV5-4,TRBJ2-7,13,-,-,TGTGCCAGCAGCTGGGGGACACCTTACGAGCAGTACTTC,CASSWGTPYEQYF
TRBV10-3,TRBJ2-1,13,many,-,TGTGCCATCAGTGAGTCAGTGGGATTTGAGCAGTTCTTC,CAISESVGFEQFF
TRBV12-3/TRBV12-4,TRBJ2-1,15,many,-,TGTGCCAGCAGTTTAGAGCCCTTCTCCTACAATGAGCAGTTCTTC,CASSLEPFSYNEQFF
TRBV5-1,TRBJ2-3,16,many,TRBD2,TGCGCCAGCAGCTTGGCTCTAGCGGGGAGAGTGGATACGCAGTATTTT,CASSLALAGRVDTQYF
TRBV5-1,TRBJ2-3,16,many,-,TGCGCCAGCAGCTTGGACCCAGGGCTAGCTACAGATACGCAGTATTTT,CASSLDPGLATDTQYF
TRBV6-5,TRBJ1-6,16,many,TRBD1,TGTGCCAGCAGTTACTCCCGAGGGGGCCGGGATTCACCCCTCCACTTT,CASSYSRGGRDSPLHF
TRBV20-1,TRBJ2-7,14,-,TRBD1,TGCAGTGTTTCCGGGACAGGGGGCTTTTACGAGCAGTACTTC,CSVSGTGGFYEQYF
TRBV6-5,TRBJ1-2,15,-,TRBD1,TGTGCCAGCAGTTACGATCCAGGGGGGAGCTATGGCTACACCTTC,CASSYDPGGSYGYTF
TRBV4-3,TRBJ1-2,16,-,TRBD1,TGCGCCAGCAGCCAAGATTGGACAGGGTCGCTTTATGGCTACACCTTC,CASSQDWTGSLYGYTF
TRBV6-1,TRBJ2-7,15,many,TRBD2,TGTGCCAGCAGTGAATATGGGACTAGCGGCTACGAGCAGTACTTC,CASSEYGTSGYEQYF
TRBV12-3/TRBV12-4,TRBJ1-6,14,-,-,TGTGCCAGCACCCGGGGCAGCCTTAATTCACCCCTCCACTTT,CASTRGSLNSPLHF
TRBV12-3/TRBV12-4,TRBJ1-2,15,few,-,TGTGCCAGCAGTTTATATATCAGGGGAGGTTGGGGCTACACCTTC,CASSLYIRGGWGYTF